This T cell receptor beta chain was sequenced in a study of blood T cell repertoires in COVID-19. TCRdb's table, derived via immunoSEQ multiplex PCR, lists solely in-frame clones and lacks some. There are around 180,000 clones in the sample; around 82% occur only once, and approximately 9.8% lies in the top ten. The germline gives CDR1 LNHDA, CDR2 SQIVND (reference sequence). The germline V and J ends were trimmed by 6 bases and 1 base, with 12 bases remaining between them. This CDR3 is 14 amino acids long. The sample consisted of peripheral blood. The clonotype originates from a woman older than 75 with acute or convalescent COVID-19. This chain connects TRBV19 to TRBJ1-2, with D possibly being TRBD1 (6 bases). The chain's CDR3 is CASRTQGSNYGYTF. The CDR3 DNA is TGTGCCAGTAGGACTCAGGGGAGTAACTATGGCTACACCTTC.